The rows below give T cell receptor beta chains drawn from one sample of a study of identical twins. From the 5' RACE reads, TCRdb called clonotypes with MiXCR, one entry per CDR3 protein. The table shows 240,000 or so distinct CDR3 sequences, with approximately 11% occurring only once. These sequences were also reported in another study, on yellow fever vaccine responses in identical twins.

The sample comprised memory (CD45RO+) T cells sorted from blood. The receptors were gathered from a woman under 30 in good health. CDR3s include the opening cysteine and the closing phenylalanine or tryptophan. Each record gives: V gene, clone size, D gene, J gene, CDR3 protein, CDR3 DNA. The D gene is left open where the match is weak. Some rows mark clone size as missing; the rest say once, few, many or name a class of expanded clone.

V gene: TRBV11-2; clone size: -; D gene: TRBD2; J gene: TRBJ2-7; CDR3 protein: CASSFKVAGVKRPYEQYF; CDR3 DNA: TGTGCCAGCAGCTTCAAGGTGGCGGGGGTAAAAAGACCCTACGAGCAGTACTTC
V gene: TRBV5-1; clone size: -; D gene: -; J gene: TRBJ2-2; CDR3 protein: CASSPKGGSGAGELFF; CDR3 DNA: TGCGCCAGCAGCCCGAAGGGGGGGTCCGGCGCCGGGGAGCTGTTTTTT
V gene: TRBV28; clone size: few; D gene: -; J gene: TRBJ2-7; CDR3 protein: CASKAVSYEQYF; CDR3 DNA: TGTGCCAGCAAGGCCGTCTCCTACGAGCAGTACTTC
V gene: TRBV10-2; clone size: many; D gene: -; J gene: TRBJ2-2; CDR3 protein: CASSESDTGELFF; CDR3 DNA: TGCGCCAGCAGTGAGAGCGACACCGGGGAGCTGTTTTTT
V gene: TRBV5-1; clone size: -; D gene: TRBD2; J gene: TRBJ2-1; CDR3 protein: CASRGTGLAGVNEQFF; CDR3 DNA: TGCGCCAGCAGGGGGACCGGACTAGCGGGAGTCAATGAGCAGTTCTTC
V gene: TRBV3-1; clone size: few; D gene: -; J gene: TRBJ2-3; CDR3 protein: CASSRVADPTDTQYF; CDR3 DNA: TGTGCCAGCAGCCGAGTGGCAGACCCCACAGATACGCAGTATTTT
V gene: TRBV4-2; clone size: -; D gene: -; J gene: TRBJ1-2; CDR3 protein: CASSRETGGYGYTF; CDR3 DNA: TGTGCCAGCAGCCGAGAAACAGGAGGCTATGGCTACACCTTC
V gene: TRBV5-1; clone size: few; D gene: TRBD1; J gene: TRBJ2-7; CDR3 protein: CASSLGDRGPGEQYF; CDR3 DNA: TGCGCCAGCAGCTTGGGCGACAGGGGCCCTGGGGAGCAGTACTTC
V gene: TRBV27; clone size: -; D gene: TRBD2; J gene: TRBJ2-1; CDR3 protein: CATASGGNYNEQFF; CDR3 DNA: TGTGCCACCGCAAGCGGGGGGAACTACAATGAGCAGTTCTTC
V gene: TRBV14; clone size: many; D gene: -; J gene: TRBJ1-6; CDR3 protein: CASSQVTLRVDNSPLHF; CDR3 DNA: TGTGCCAGCAGCCAAGTGACGCTCAGGGTGGATAATTCACCCCTCCACTTT
V gene: TRBV6-2/TRBV6-3; clone size: -; D gene: TRBD1; J gene: TRBJ2-7; CDR3 protein: CASSDRASISYEQYF; CDR3 DNA: TGTGCCAGCAGTGACAGGGCGTCGATCTCCTACGAGCAGTACTTC
V gene: TRBV15; clone size: few; D gene: -; J gene: TRBJ2-7; CDR3 protein: CATSRVAGLSYEQYF; CDR3 DNA: TGTGCCACCAGCAGAGTGGCAGGACTTTCCTACGAGCAGTACTTC
V gene: TRBV29-1; clone size: -; D gene: -; J gene: TRBJ2-7; CDR3 protein: CSVLGGSYEQYF; CDR3 DNA: TGCAGCGTCCTAGGCGGCTCCTACGAGCAGTACTTC
V gene: TRBV20-1; clone size: -; D gene: TRBD2; J gene: TRBJ2-1; CDR3 protein: CSAMGLAGHNEQFF; CDR3 DNA: TGCAGTGCTATGGGACTAGCGGGCCACAATGAGCAGTTCTTC
V gene: TRBV7-8; clone size: -; D gene: -; J gene: TRBJ2-7; CDR3 protein: CASSLLGGRLVHEQYF; CDR3 DNA: TGTGCCAGCAGCTTACTGGGGGGACGGCTCGTCCACGAGCAGTACTTC
V gene: TRBV10-3; clone size: -; D gene: -; J gene: TRBJ2-6; CDR3 protein: CAGGGPSSGANVLTF; CDR3 DNA: TGTGCGGGGGGGGGCCCCAGCTCTGGGGCCAACGTCCTGACTTTC
V gene: TRBV20-1; clone size: -; D gene: TRBD1; J gene: TRBJ1-5; CDR3 protein: CSADRGNQPQHF; CDR3 DNA: TGCAGTGCCGACAGGGGGAATCAGCCCCAGCATTTT
V gene: TRBV7-2; clone size: few; D gene: -; J gene: TRBJ2-5; CDR3 protein: CASATSTGGTQYF; CDR3 DNA: TGTGCCAGCGCCACCTCAACCGGGGGGACCCAGTACTTC
V gene: TRBV10-1; clone size: few; D gene: -; J gene: TRBJ2-7; CDR3 protein: CASSDRSGYSYEQYF; CDR3 DNA: TGCGCCAGCAGTGATAGGAGCGGGTACTCCTACGAGCAGTACTTC
V gene: TRBV5-1; clone size: -; D gene: TRBD1; J gene: TRBJ1-1; CDR3 protein: CASSLMTGPEAFF; CDR3 DNA: TGCGCCAGCAGCTTGATGACAGGGCCTGAAGCTTTCTTT
V gene: TRBV15; clone size: -; D gene: TRBD1; J gene: TRBJ2-7; CDR3 protein: CATSRGVGGAYEQYF; CDR3 DNA: TGTGCCACCAGCAGAGGAGTAGGGGGCGCGTACGAGCAGTACTTC
V gene: TRBV5-4; clone size: -; D gene: -; J gene: TRBJ1-2; CDR3 protein: CASSLGFVDRKPAGGYTF; CDR3 DNA: TGTGCCAGCAGCTTGGGGTTCGTCGACAGAAAACCGGCCGGTGGCTACACCTTC
V gene: TRBV29-1; clone size: many; D gene: -; J gene: TRBJ2-7; CDR3 protein: CSAGPGPPYEQYF; CDR3 DNA: TGCAGCGCCGGCCCGGGGCCACCCTACGAGCAGTACTTC
V gene: TRBV7-2; clone size: -; D gene: TRBD2; J gene: TRBJ2-7; CDR3 protein: CASSLEGTRGHEQYF; CDR3 DNA: TGTGCCAGCAGCTTAGAAGGGACTAGAGGCCACGAGCAGTACTTC
V gene: TRBV5-5; clone size: many; D gene: TRBD2; J gene: TRBJ2-1; CDR3 protein: CASSSGGAGNEQFF; CDR3 DNA: TGTGCCAGCAGCTCCGGGGGGGCCGGGAATGAGCAGTTCTTC
V gene: TRBV20-1; clone size: -; D gene: TRBD2; J gene: TRBJ2-1; CDR3 protein: CSAREAYNEQFF; CDR3 DNA: TGCAGTGCTCGGGAGGCATACAATGAGCAGTTCTTC
V gene: TRBV5-1; clone size: many; D gene: TRBD2; J gene: TRBJ2-5; CDR3 protein: CASSWTTSGETQYF; CDR3 DNA: TGCGCCAGCAGCTGGACGACTAGCGGGGAGACCCAGTACTTC
V gene: TRBV12-3/TRBV12-4; clone size: many; D gene: TRBD1; J gene: TRBJ1-5; CDR3 protein: CASSGDRGNGNQPQHF; CDR3 DNA: TGTGCCAGCAGTGGGGACAGGGGGAACGGCAATCAGCCCCAGCATTTT
V gene: TRBV11-2; clone size: -; D gene: TRBD2; J gene: TRBJ2-7; CDR3 protein: CASSLTLGTSSYEQYF; CDR3 DNA: TGTGCCAGCAGCTTAACCTTGGGGACTAGCTCCTACGAGCAGTACTTC
V gene: TRBV15; clone size: few; D gene: TRBD2; J gene: TRBJ2-1; CDR3 protein: CATSRGTGGAHNEQFF; CDR3 DNA: TGTGCCACCAGCAGAGGAACGGGGGGGGCCCACAATGAGCAGTTCTTC
V gene: TRBV9; clone size: few; D gene: TRBD2; J gene: TRBJ2-1; CDR3 protein: CASSLSGASTYEQFF; CDR3 DNA: TGTGCCAGCAGCCTTAGCGGGGCAAGTACGTATGAGCAGTTCTTC
V gene: TRBV28; clone size: -; D gene: -; J gene: TRBJ2-7; CDR3 protein: CASSLWALRDGEQYF; CDR3 DNA: TGTGCCAGCAGTTTATGGGCCCTAAGGGACGGCGAGCAGTACTTC
V gene: TRBV28; clone size: few; D gene: -; J gene: TRBJ1-2; CDR3 protein: CASSLEDRSGDGYTF; CDR3 DNA: TGTGCCAGCAGTTTGGAGGACAGATCGGGGGATGGCTACACCTTC
V gene: TRBV12-3/TRBV12-4; clone size: many; D gene: -; J gene: TRBJ2-6; CDR3 protein: CASSLGPGANVLTF; CDR3 DNA: TGTGCCAGCAGTTTGGGGCCCGGGGCCAACGTCCTGACTTTC
V gene: TRBV7-2; clone size: -; D gene: -; J gene: TRBJ2-5; CDR3 protein: CASSLGTDRGQYF; CDR3 DNA: TGTGCCAGCAGCTTAGGGACCGATAGGGGCCAGTACTTC
V gene: TRBV10-2; clone size: -; D gene: TRBD2; J gene: TRBJ2-5; CDR3 protein: CASKGGLAGAQETQYF; CDR3 DNA: TGCGCCAGCAAGGGTGGACTAGCGGGGGCCCAAGAGACCCAGTACTTC
V gene: TRBV5-1; clone size: -; D gene: -; J gene: TRBJ2-3; CDR3 protein: CASSLITNRGADTQYF; CDR3 DNA: TGCGCCAGCAGCTTGATTACTAACCGAGGTGCAGATACGCAGTATTTT
V gene: TRBV7-9; clone size: few; D gene: -; J gene: TRBJ2-7; CDR3 protein: CASGSGASYEQYF; CDR3 DNA: TGTGCCAGCGGATCAGGGGCGTCCTACGAGCAGTACTTC
V gene: TRBV29-1; clone size: few; D gene: -; J gene: TRBJ2-1; CDR3 protein: CSVEGVSNEQFF; CDR3 DNA: TGCAGCGTTGAAGGAGTTAGCAATGAGCAGTTCTTC
V gene: TRBV7-6; clone size: -; D gene: -; J gene: TRBJ2-5; CDR3 protein: CASSHDSMAQYF; CDR3 DNA: TGTGCCAGCAGCCACGACAGTATGGCCCAGTACTTC
V gene: TRBV29-1; clone size: few; D gene: TRBD2; J gene: TRBJ2-3; CDR3 protein: CSVEPSGGSDTQYF; CDR3 DNA: TGCAGCGTTGAACCCAGCGGGGGCTCAGATACGCAGTATTTT
V gene: TRBV20-1; clone size: many; D gene: TRBD1; J gene: TRBJ1-2; CDR3 protein: CSASPRNRGYGYTF; CDR3 DNA: TGCAGTGCTAGCCCCCGTAACAGGGGCTATGGCTACACCTTC
V gene: TRBV10-3; clone size: many; D gene: TRBD2; J gene: TRBJ2-5; CDR3 protein: CATRLAGGYSQETQYF; CDR3 DNA: TGTGCCACCCGTCTAGCGGGAGGCTATAGCCAAGAGACCCAGTACTTC
V gene: TRBV3-1; clone size: -; D gene: TRBD1; J gene: TRBJ1-5; CDR3 protein: CASSQVAGGQPQHF; CDR3 DNA: TGTGCCAGCAGCCAAGTAGCAGGGGGGCAGCCCCAGCATTTT
V gene: TRBV3-1; clone size: few; D gene: -; J gene: TRBJ2-3; CDR3 protein: CASSQENRRAPVARTDTQYF; CDR3 DNA: TGTGCCAGCAGCCAAGAGAATAGGAGGGCTCCTGTGGCTCGCACAGATACGCAGTATTTT
V gene: TRBV29-1; clone size: -; D gene: TRBD1; J gene: TRBJ2-1; CDR3 protein: CSVVRTGDYNEQFF; CDR3 DNA: TGCAGCGTTGTTCGGACAGGGGACTACAATGAGCAGTTCTTC
V gene: TRBV24-1; clone size: few; D gene: TRBD1; J gene: TRBJ2-7; CDR3 protein: CATSDLQLDRGEQYF; CDR3 DNA: TGTGCCACCAGTGATTTGCAGCTTGACAGGGGCGAGCAGTACTTC
V gene: TRBV12-3/TRBV12-4; clone size: few; D gene: TRBD2; J gene: TRBJ2-1; CDR3 protein: CASTGTTPLSSFTFHNEQFF; CDR3 DNA: TGTGCCAGCACCGGGACTACCCCCCTATCTTCCTTTACGTTTCACAATGAGCAGTTCTTC
V gene: TRBV12-3/TRBV12-4; clone size: few; D gene: -; J gene: TRBJ1-2; CDR3 protein: CASSSTNYGYTF; CDR3 DNA: TGTGCCAGCAGCTCTACTAACTATGGCTACACCTTC
V gene: TRBV4-1; clone size: few; D gene: -; J gene: TRBJ2-1; CDR3 protein: CASSHWAGGAQIDEQFF; CDR3 DNA: TGCGCCAGCAGCCATTGGGCTGGGGGGGCGCAAATCGATGAGCAGTTCTTC